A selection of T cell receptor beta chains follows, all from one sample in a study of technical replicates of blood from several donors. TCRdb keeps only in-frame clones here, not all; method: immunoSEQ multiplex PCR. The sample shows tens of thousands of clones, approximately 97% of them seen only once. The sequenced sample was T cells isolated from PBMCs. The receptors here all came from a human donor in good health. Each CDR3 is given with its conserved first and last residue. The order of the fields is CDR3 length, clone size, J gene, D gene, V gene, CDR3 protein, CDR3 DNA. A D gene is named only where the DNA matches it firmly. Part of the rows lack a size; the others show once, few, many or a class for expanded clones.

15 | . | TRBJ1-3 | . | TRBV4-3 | CASSQDYGSGNTIYF | TGCGCCAGCAGCCAAGATTACGGCTCTGGAAACACCATATATTTT
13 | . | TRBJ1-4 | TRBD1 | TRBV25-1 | CASRTGPNEKLFF | TGTGCCAGTCGGACAGGACCTAATGAAAAACTGTTTTTT
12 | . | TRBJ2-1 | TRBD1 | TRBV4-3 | CASSRGQGEQFF | TGCGCCAGCAGCCGGGGACAGGGTGAGCAGTTCTTC
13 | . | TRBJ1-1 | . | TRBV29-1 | CSAPLGEDTEAFF | TGCAGCGCCCCTCTCGGGGAGGACACTGAAGCTTTCTTT
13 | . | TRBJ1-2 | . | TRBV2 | CASSETVDYGYTF | TGTGCCAGCAGTGAAACGGTTGACTATGGCTACACCTTC
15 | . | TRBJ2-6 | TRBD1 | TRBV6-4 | CASRGQGRGANVLTF | TGTGCCAGCAGGGGACAGGGACGTGGGGCCAACGTCCTGACTTTC
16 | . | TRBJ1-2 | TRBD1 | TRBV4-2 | CASSPPGDRANYGYTF | TGTGCCAGCAGCCCCCCCGGAGACAGGGCTAACTATGGCTACACCTTC
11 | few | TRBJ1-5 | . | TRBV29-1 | CSVGFGQPQHF | TGCAGCGTTGGATTCGGGCAGCCCCAGCATTTT
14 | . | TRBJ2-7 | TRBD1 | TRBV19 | CASSRDSFYYEQYF | TGTGCCAGTAGTAGGGACAGCTTCTACTACGAGCAGTACTTC
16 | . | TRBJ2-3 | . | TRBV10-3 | CAIREGTSADTDTQYF | TGTGCCATCAGGGAAGGGACTTCGGCGGACACAGATACGCAGTATTTT
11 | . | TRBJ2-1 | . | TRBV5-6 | CASSFLEEQFF | TGTGCCAGCAGCTTTCTAGAGGAGCAGTTCTTC
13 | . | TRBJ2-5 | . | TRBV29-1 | CSATSSGGETQYF | TGCAGCGCCACCTCCTCCGGAGGGGAGACCCAGTACTTC
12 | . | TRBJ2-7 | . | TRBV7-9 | CASSLQNYEQYF | TGTGCCAGCAGCCTACAGAACTACGAGCAGTACTTC
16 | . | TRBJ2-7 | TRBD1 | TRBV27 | CASSLTGTGTSYEQYF | TGTGCCAGCAGTTTAACCGGGACAGGGACTTCCTACGAGCAGTACTTC
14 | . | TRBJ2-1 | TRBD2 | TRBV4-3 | CASSPAGLVNEQFF | TGCGCCAGCAGTCCCGCGGGACTAGTCAATGAGCAGTTCTTC
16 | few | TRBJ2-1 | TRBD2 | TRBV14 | CASSTLAGGSYNEQFF | TGTGCCAGCAGCACCCTAGCGGGAGGCTCCTACAATGAGCAGTTCTTC
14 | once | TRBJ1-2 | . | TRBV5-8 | CASSLETVAYGYTF | TGTGCCAGCAGCTTGGAGACAGTGGCCTATGGCTACACCTTC
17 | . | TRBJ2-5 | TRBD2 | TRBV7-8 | CASSPLGRREFPETQYF | TGTGCCAGCAGCCCCCTGGGAAGGCGGGAGTTCCCAGAGACCCAGTACTTC
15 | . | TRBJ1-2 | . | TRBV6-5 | CASSHDTGINYGYTF | TGTGCCAGCAGCCATGATACAGGGATTAACTATGGCTACACCTTC
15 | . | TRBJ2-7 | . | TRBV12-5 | CASGLEGLSSYEQYF | TGTGCTAGTGGTTTAGAGGGTTTAAGCTCCTACGAGCAGTACTTC
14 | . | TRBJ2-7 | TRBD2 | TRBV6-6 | CASTASGRGNEQYF | TGTGCCAGCACGGCTAGCGGGAGGGGTAACGAGCAGTACTTC
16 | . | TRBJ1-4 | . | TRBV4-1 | CASSQDSGRLKEKLFF | TGCGCCAGCAGCCAAGATAGCGGCAGATTAAAGGAAAAACTGTTTTTT